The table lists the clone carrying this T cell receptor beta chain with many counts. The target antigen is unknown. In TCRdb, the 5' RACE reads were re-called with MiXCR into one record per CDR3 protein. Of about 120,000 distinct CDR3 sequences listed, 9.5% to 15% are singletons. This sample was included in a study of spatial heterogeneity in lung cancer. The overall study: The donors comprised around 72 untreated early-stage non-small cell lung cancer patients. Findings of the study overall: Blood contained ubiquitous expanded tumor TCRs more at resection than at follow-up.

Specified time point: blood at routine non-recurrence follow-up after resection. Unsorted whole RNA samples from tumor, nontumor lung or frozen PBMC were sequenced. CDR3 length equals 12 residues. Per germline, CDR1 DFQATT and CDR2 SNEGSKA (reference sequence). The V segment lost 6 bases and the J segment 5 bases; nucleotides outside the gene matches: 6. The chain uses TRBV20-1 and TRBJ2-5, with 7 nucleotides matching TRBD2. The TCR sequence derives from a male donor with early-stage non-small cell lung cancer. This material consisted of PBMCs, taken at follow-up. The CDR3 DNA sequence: TGCAGTGCCACGGGGGGTCGTGAGACCCAGTACTTC. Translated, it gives CSATGGRETQYF.